This T cell receptor (beta chain) came from a study of vaccination and CD4 T cells after COVID-19. Time point meaning: late sampling 161 to 241 days after vaccination in a few convalescent patients. The CDR3 has 15 residues. Germline V gene sequence: CDR1 MNHEY, CDR2 SMNVEV (reference sequence). Trimming pared 6 bases from V and 5 bases from J, leaving 19 bases between. TCRdb redid the calling of the PCR reads with MiXCR, one entry per CDR3 protein. The sample lists around 26,000 distinct CDR3 sequences, 45% to 60% occurring once. The sample was CD4+ T cells from blood, taken about 7 months after SARS-CoV-2 vaccination. The chain recombines TRBV27 with TRBJ1-1, with D possibly TRBD1 on 6 matching bases. The receptor's source is a human donor who had recovered from COVID-19. CDR3 in amino acids: CASSLSNGGATEAFF. For the CDR3, the DNA is TGTGCCAGCAGCCTCTCCAATGGGGGGGCAACTGAAGCTTTCTTT.